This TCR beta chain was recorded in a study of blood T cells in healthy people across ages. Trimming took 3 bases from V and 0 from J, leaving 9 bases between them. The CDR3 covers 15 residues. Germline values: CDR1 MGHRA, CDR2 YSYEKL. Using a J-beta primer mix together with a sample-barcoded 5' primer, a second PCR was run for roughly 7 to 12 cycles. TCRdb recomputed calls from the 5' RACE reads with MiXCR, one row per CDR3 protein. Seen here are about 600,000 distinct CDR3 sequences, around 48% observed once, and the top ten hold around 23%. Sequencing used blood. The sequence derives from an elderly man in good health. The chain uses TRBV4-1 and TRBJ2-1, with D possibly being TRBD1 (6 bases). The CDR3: CASSQDRPSYNEQFF. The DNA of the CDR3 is TGCGCCAGCAGCCAGGACAGACCCTCCTACAATGAGCAGTTCTTC.